This T cell receptor beta chain was captured in a study of T cell clonality in common variable immunodeficiency (dated by TCRdb to the mid-2010s). General study outcomes and caveats: CVID TCRbeta sequences reportedly showed fewer deletions and N-nucleotide insertions and lacked highly modified clones with 13 or more V deletions. According to the authors, finding the cause of the higher clonality in CVID would require sequencing the repertoires of T cell subpopulations. Differences among patients in the CVID cohort limited the correlations between repertoire features and clinical complications. Fewer TCRbeta clones were shared among CVID subjects than among healthy controls (p < 0.0001). TCRbeta clonality was higher in CVID subjects than in healthy controls (t-test p = 0.018), and the increase was most characteristic of about a third of subjects. Although equal DNA input was used, an average of roughly 80,000 unique sequences per sample was obtained for controls, compared with 30,000 to 35,000 for CVID samples.

CVID was diagnosed by standard criteria: serum IgG, IgA and/or IgM reduced below normal range, plus specific antibody deficiency. There were 44 subjects in the CVID group (around 29 male and some 15 female), ranging in age from about 8 to 64 years, with a mean age of around 39. Predominantly Caucasian heritage was noted among both the CVID patients and the healthy controls. At the time of study participation, every CVID subject had been on replacement immunoglobulin therapy for one year or longer. When blood was collected, none of the CVID subjects were ill or on immunomodulatory or immunosuppressive medication. Heparinized peripheral whole blood samples of about 4.5 to 8.5 ml were collected from each donor. Genomic DNA from adults with common variable immune deficiency (CVID) and from healthy adult controls was used for sequencing of TCRbeta CDR3 repertoires. Diluted blood was density-centrifuged over Hypaque 1077 or Ficoll-Paque to isolate peripheral blood mononuclear cells. Genomic DNA was obtained from unsorted mononuclear cells through either Qiagen column purification or a centrifugation-based method.

V is pruned by 9 bases and J by 4 bases, leaving 4 bases of the junction without a gene match. For CDR1 and CDR2, the germline V gene (reference sequence) lists LNHDA and SQIVND. Inclusive of the bounding cysteine and phenylalanine, the CDR3 is 12 residues long. The CDR3 was read in part: 27 bases, with the frame set at base 1. Equivalent amounts of genomic DNA from CVID and control samples were used as sequencing input. For every sample, a 60 bp segment covering the rearranged TCRbeta CDR3 region was amplified and then sequenced. The immunoSEQ assay, a bias-corrected multiplex PCR combined with high-throughput sequencing, was used to amplify TCRbeta. Per the original workflow: Every unique nucleotide sequence was considered a clone and was annotated with V, D and J genes, copy number and frequency. Sequences were labeled productive if in frame, and non-productive if out of frame or containing stop codons. As previously described, clonality was calculated on the basis of Shannon's entropy. Mean CDR3 Kyte-Doolittle hydropathy was derived from the predicted amino acid sequences of productive clones. Hierarchical clustering of scaled V gene usage was performed with the R hclust function using Manhattan distance and complete linkage. Sharing of clones by CDR3 amino acid sequence was evaluated through resampling of 12 repertoires per group over 100 rounds. The repertoires were searched for 65 to 80 published EBV-specific and roughly 240 published CMV-specific TCRbeta sequences. A couple of CVID samples yielding fewer than 10,000 sequences were excluded from analysis, leaving approximately 40 CVID repertoires. In TCRdb, the immuneACCESS table is reduced to in-frame sequences with V and J assigned. These tables do not hold every clone; where another copy was compared, an unresolved V gene accounts for under half, and the others remain unexplained. The V and J calls and the clone size are those of that table, but D and trimming were determined from the DNA. The table for this sample lists 30,000 to 40,000 clones, none of them counted only once. The leading ten clones occupy around 6.7% of the sample.

This clone was observed at least ten times. Its antigen is unknown. The read comes to an end 3 residues before the CDR3 does, leaving the germline J gene to fill in the end. The receptor's source is a human donor with common variable immunodeficiency. Material for sequencing was peripheral blood mononuclear cells. Recombination connected TRBV19 to TRBJ1-1; the central 8 bases match TRBD1. Partial CDR3 DNA: TGTGCCAGCGGGACAGGCAGCACTGAA. It translates to CASGTGSTE. The whole CDR3 protein reads CASGTGSTEAFF.